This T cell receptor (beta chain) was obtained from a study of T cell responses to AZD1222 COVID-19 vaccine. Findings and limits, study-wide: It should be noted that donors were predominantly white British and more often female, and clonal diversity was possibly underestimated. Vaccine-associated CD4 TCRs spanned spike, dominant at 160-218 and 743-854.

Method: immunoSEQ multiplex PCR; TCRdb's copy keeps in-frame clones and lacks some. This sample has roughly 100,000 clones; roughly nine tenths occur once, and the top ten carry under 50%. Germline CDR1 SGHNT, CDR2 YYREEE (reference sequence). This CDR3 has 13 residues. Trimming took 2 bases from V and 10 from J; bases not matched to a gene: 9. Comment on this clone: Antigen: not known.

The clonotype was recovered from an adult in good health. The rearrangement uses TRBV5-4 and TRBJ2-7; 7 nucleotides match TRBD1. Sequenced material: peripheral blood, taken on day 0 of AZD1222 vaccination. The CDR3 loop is CASSFRGGTNQYF. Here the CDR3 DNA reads TGTGCCAGCAGCTTCAGAGGGGGCACCAATCAGTACTTC. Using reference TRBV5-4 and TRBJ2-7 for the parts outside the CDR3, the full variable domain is ETGVTQSPTHLIKTRGQQVTLRCSSQSGHNTVSWYQQALGQGPQFIFQYYREEENGRGNFPPRFSGLQFPNYSSELNVNALELDDSALYLCASSFRGGTNQYFGPGTRLTVT.